The source of this T cell receptor beta chain is a study of cytomegalovirus exposure and HLA in healthy donors. Study in general: The Caucasian-associated ancestry cluster contained 75% to 85% of the approximately 430 genotyped donors. Study outcomes and limitations: Diagnosis of cytomegalovirus status made by the classifier reportedly showed high specificity and sensitivity.

Germline CDR1 and CDR2: SGHTA and FQGNSA. This CDR3 has 12 amino acids. Trimming removed 2 bases at V and 5 bases at J, with 3 bases between. Use of 60 Vbeta and 13 Jbeta primers characterized the PCR. Libraries were prepared by immunoSEQ multiplex PCR; TCRdb keeps only in-frame clonotypes and omits some of them. There are around 90,000 clones in the sample; more than 65% occur only once, and around a tenth lies in the top ten. As concerns this clone: Its antigen is currently unknown. The same CDR3 is also encoded by other DNA sequences in this sample.

The chain recombines TRBV7-2 with TRBJ2-2, with unresolved D. The sequence derives from a human donor in good health. The sample was PBMCs. In DNA form, the CDR3 reads TGTGCCAGCAGCTTATATACCGGGGAGCTGTTTTTT. The encoded protein is CASSLYTGELFF.